Listed below are T cell receptor beta chains from one sample, sequenced in a study of regulatory T cells in long-lasting Graves disease. MiXCR, applied by TCRdb to the multiplex PCR reads, yields one record per CDR3 protein. The sample lists 700,000 or so distinct CDR3 sequences, 25% to 35% occurring once. The sample was peripheral blood mononuclear cells (PBMCs), taken when the disease was refractory, from a patient treated with antithyroid drugs. The source of these receptors is a female donor with Graves disease. Each CDR3 is given with its conserved first and last residue. The order of the fields is J gene, D gene, clone size, V gene, CDR3 protein, CDR3 DNA. The D gene is left open where the match is weak. Expanded clones get a size class; other rows say once, few or many, or leave the size out.

>TRBJ1-2|.|few|TRBV27
CASRPQGSYYGYTF
TGTGCCAGCAGACCACAGGGCTCTTACTATGGCTACACCTTC
>TRBJ1-1|.|many|TRBV28
CAVAYTEAFF
TGTGCCGTTGCCTACACTGAAGCTTTCTTT
>TRBJ2-4|.|few|TRBV7-9
CASSLPDLNIQYF
TGTGCCAGCAGCTTGCCTGACCTAAACATTCAGTACTTC
>TRBJ1-5|.|.|TRBV12-3/TRBV12-4
CASSLMLGGVGNQPQHF
TGTGCCAGCAGTTTAATGTTAGGAGGTGTCGGGAATCAGCCCCAGCATTTT
>TRBJ1-5|.|.|TRBV12-3/TRBV12-4
CASSSRTDQPQHF
TGTGCCAGCAGTTCAAGGACTGATCAGCCCCAGCATTTT
>TRBJ1-6|.|few|TRBV28
CASSATERAPLHF
TGTGCCAGCAGCGCGACAGAGAGGGCACCCCTCCACTTT
>TRBJ1-1|.|few|TRBV7-9
CASSLHGAGMNTEAFF
TGTGCCAGCAGCCTCCATGGGGCAGGGATGAACACTGAAGCTTTCTTT
>TRBJ1-1|.|many|TRBV13
CASSGSNTEAFF
TGTGCCAGCAGCGGTAGTAACACTGAAGCTTTCTTT
>TRBJ2-2|TRBD1|.|TRBV2
CASSTEQGSYTGELFF
TGTGCCAGCAGTACGGAACAGGGGAGTTACACCGGGGAGCTGTTTTTT
>TRBJ1-1|.|.|TRBV5-1
CASSLGQTGRGTEAFF
TGCGCCAGCAGCTTGGGCCAAACCGGGAGGGGCACTGAAGCTTTCTTT
>TRBJ1-1|TRBD1|.|TRBV19
CASTTGTGMNTEAFF
TGTGCCAGTACCACCGGGACAGGAATGAACACTGAAGCTTTCTTT
>TRBJ2-5|TRBD2|.|TRBV10-3
CAIAGLGGETQYF
TGTGCCATCGCTGGACTAGGAGGGGAGACCCAGTACTTC
>TRBJ1-5|.|.|TRBV5-1
CASSLSGSKNQPQHF
TGCGCCAGCAGCTTGTCAGGGTCTAAGAATCAGCCCCAGCATTTT
>TRBJ1-1|TRBD1|many|TRBV7-3
CASSSHRGTEAFF
TGTGCCAGCAGCTCGCACAGGGGTACTGAAGCTTTCTTT
>TRBJ1-1|TRBD1|.|TRBV10-3
CAISRTGEMNTEAFF
TGTGCCATCAGCCGGACAGGGGAGATGAACACTGAAGCTTTCTTT
>TRBJ1-1|TRBD1|few|TRBV7-3
CASSLTGTGYTEAFF
TGTGCCAGCAGCTTAACGGGGACAGGTTACACTGAAGCTTTCTTT
>TRBJ2-5|TRBD2|few|TRBV11-2
CASSLAASGTGTQYF
TGTGCCAGCAGCTTAGCAGCTAGCGGGACTGGCACCCAGTACTTC
>TRBJ1-4|.|.|TRBV7-9
CASSLSGDGVRTEKLFF
TGTGCCAGCAGCTTATCAGGCGATGGGGTGAGGACTGAAAAACTGTTTTTT
>TRBJ1-2|.|few|TRBV30
CASTENYGYTF
TGTGCCTCGACGGAAAACTATGGCTACACCTTC
>TRBJ2-7|.|.|TRBV7-3
CASSFLGCEQYF
TGTGCCAGCAGCTTTCTAGGGTGCGAGCAGTACTTC
>TRBJ1-5|.|.|TRBV2
CASRHSISQPQHF
TGTGCCAGCAGGCACTCCATTAGTCAGCCCCAGCATTTT
>TRBJ2-2|.|few|TRBV28
CATLGQTTGELFF
TGTGCCACGCTCGGACAGACCACCGGGGAGCTGTTTTTT
>TRBJ1-1|.|many|TRBV28
CASSPHRRNTEAFF
TGTGCCAGCAGCCCTCACAGGAGGAACACTGAAGCTTTCTTT
>TRBJ2-5|TRBD1|many|TRBV11-2
CASSLSGTAQETQYF
TGTGCCAGCAGCCTCTCAGGGACAGCACAAGAGACCCAGTACTTC
>TRBJ1-1|.|.|TRBV7-3
CASSSKRPANTEAFF
TGTGCCAGCAGCTCAAAGAGACCGGCGAACACTGAAGCTTTCTTT
>TRBJ2-5|.|few|TRBV29-1
CSGVPQGKETQYF
TGCAGCGGTGTTCCGCAGGGTAAAGAGACCCAGTACTTC
>TRBJ1-1|.|.|TRBV5-1
CASSVGGFVNTEAFF
TGCGCCAGCAGCGTAGGAGGTTTTGTGAACACTGAAGCTTTCTTT
>TRBJ1-5|.|.|TRBV7-2
CASSFRGSIQPQHF
TGTGCCAGCAGCTTCCGGGGCAGTATCCAGCCCCAGCATTTT
>TRBJ2-2|TRBD1|few|TRBV12-3/TRBV12-4
CASSSGRGLTGELFF
TGTGCCAGCTCATCGGGCAGGGGGTTGACCGGGGAGCTGTTTTTT
>TRBJ1-5|.|few|TRBV20-1
CSARQAGSNQPQHF
TGCAGTGCTAGACAGGCAGGGAGCAATCAGCCCCAGCATTTT
>TRBJ2-1|.|.|TRBV19
CASRPDRSSYNEQFF
TGTGCCAGTAGACCCGACAGGTCGTCCTACAATGAGCAGTTCTTC
>TRBJ1-5|.|.|TRBV12-3/TRBV12-4
CAIHEGNQPQHF
TGTGCCATCCACGAAGGCAATCAGCCCCAGCATTTT
>TRBJ1-1|.|few|TRBV5-6
CASSRDDQNTEAFF
TGTGCCAGCAGTCGGGACGACCAGAACACTGAAGCTTTCTTT
>TRBJ1-5|.|.|TRBV29-1
CSITGGVGQPQHF
TGCAGCATAACTGGGGGGGTGGGACAGCCCCAGCATTTT
>TRBJ1-2|.|.|TRBV12-3/TRBV12-4
CASSLGGARGYTF
TGTGCCAGCAGTTTAGGGGGGGCGAGAGGCTACACCTTC
>TRBJ1-2|TRBD1|many|TRBV27
CASSDAAQGQGRGYTF
TGTGCCAGCAGCGATGCCGCCCAGGGACAGGGGAGAGGCTACACCTTC
>TRBJ2-7|.|.|TRBV14
CASSHITYEQYF
TGTGCCAGCAGCCATATCACCTACGAGCAGTACTTC
>TRBJ1-5|.|few|TRBV6-2/TRBV6-3
CASAGGAGARQPQHF
TGTGCCAGCGCGGGGGGGGCGGGGGCGAGGCAGCCCCAGCATTTT
>TRBJ1-4|.|.|TRBV28
CASSRSSQKLFF
TGTGCCAGCAGTCGCTCCTCGCAAAAACTGTTTTTT
>TRBJ1-4|TRBD1|.|TRBV7-9
CASSLGQGEKLFF
TGTGCCAGCAGCCTCGGACAGGGTGAAAAACTGTTTTTT
>TRBJ1-5|.|few|TRBV20-1
CSAAGRSENQPQHF
TGCAGTGCCGCGGGCAGGTCAGAAAATCAGCCCCAGCATTTT
>TRBJ2-1|TRBD2|.|TRBV6-1
CASSASSGRAHIEQFF
TGTGCCAGCAGTGCATCTAGCGGGAGGGCCCATATTGAGCAGTTCTTC
>TRBJ2-1|TRBD2|.|TRBV5-1
CASSFIAGNEQFF
TGCGCCAGCAGCTTTATAGCGGGTAATGAGCAGTTCTTC
>TRBJ1-1|.|few|TRBV29-1
CSAGGNEAFF
TGCAGCGCTGGGGGGAATGAAGCTTTCTTT
>TRBJ2-5|.|few|TRBV10-1
CASSESIGSQVQETQYF
TGCGCCAGCAGTGAGTCGATTGGCAGCCAGGTCCAAGAGACCCAGTACTTC
>TRBJ2-7|TRBD2|.|TRBV28
CASSTRGLAGSYEQYF
TGTGCCAGCAGTACTCGGGGACTAGCGGGATCCTACGAGCAGTACTTC
>TRBJ2-7|TRBD1|.|TRBV27
CASSLLGTGRNEQYF
TGTGCCAGCAGTTTATTAGGGACAGGGAGGAACGAGCAGTACTTC